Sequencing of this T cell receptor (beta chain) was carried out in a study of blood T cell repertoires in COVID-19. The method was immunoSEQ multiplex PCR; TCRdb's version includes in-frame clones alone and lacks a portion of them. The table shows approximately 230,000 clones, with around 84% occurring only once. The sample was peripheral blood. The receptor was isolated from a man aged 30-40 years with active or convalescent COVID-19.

The chain's CDR3 is CASSRPGQGSNEQFF. The CDR3 DNA is TGTGCCAGCAGCCGACCGGGACAGGGGTCCAATGAGCAGTTCTTC. The rearrangement links TRBV7-3 to TRBJ2-1; TRBD1 aligns across 10 bases. V shed 5 bases and J 6 bases; nucleotides not matched to a gene: 7. The CDR3 consists of 15 residues. Per germline, CDR1 SGHTA and CDR2 FQGTGA.